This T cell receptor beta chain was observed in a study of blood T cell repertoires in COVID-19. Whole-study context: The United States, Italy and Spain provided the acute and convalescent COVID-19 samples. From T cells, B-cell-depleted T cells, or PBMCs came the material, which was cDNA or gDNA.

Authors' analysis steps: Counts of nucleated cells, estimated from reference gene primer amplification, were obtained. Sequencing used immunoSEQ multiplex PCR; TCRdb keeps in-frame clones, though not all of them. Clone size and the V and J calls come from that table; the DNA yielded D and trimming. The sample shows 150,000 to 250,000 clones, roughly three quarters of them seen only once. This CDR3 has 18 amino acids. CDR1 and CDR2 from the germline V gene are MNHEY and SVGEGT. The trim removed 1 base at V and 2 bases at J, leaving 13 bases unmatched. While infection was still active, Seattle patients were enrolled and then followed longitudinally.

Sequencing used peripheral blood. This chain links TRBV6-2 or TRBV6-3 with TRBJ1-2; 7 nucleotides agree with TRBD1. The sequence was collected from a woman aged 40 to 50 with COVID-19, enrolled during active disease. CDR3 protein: CASSYLSRTGWSNYGYTF. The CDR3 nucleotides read TGTGCCAGCAGTTACTTGAGCCGGACAGGATGGTCCAACTATGGCTACACCTTC.